This T cell receptor beta chain was captured in a study of cytomegalovirus exposure and HLA in healthy donors. With 60 Vbeta and 13 Jbeta primers, the PCR was carried out. Produced via immunoSEQ multiplex PCR; TCRdb's table is partial and in-frame only. Found here are under 150,000 clones, roughly four fifths of them singletons; the top ten hold about 11%. J lost 8 bases, V lost 1 base, and 8 bases had no gene match. The CDR3 totals 15 residues. CDR1 is SGHTA, CDR2 FQGNSA, per germline. Study-level results: Donors belonging to an Asian-associated ancestry cluster reportedly showed fewer N-insertions in productive TCRs than the 666-donor mean, according to what a later analysis found.

For this clone: Its cognate antigen is unknown.

What was sequenced was PBMCs. This chain joins TRBV7-2 and TRBJ1-2; 9 nucleotides line up with TRBD1. The source of this sequence is a male donor in good health and CMV-seropositive. This CDR3 reads CASSLVGDRVDGYTF. The CDR3, as DNA: TGTGCCAGCAGCTTAGTAGGGGACAGGGTGGACGGCTACACCTTC.